Listed here are 21 T cell receptor beta chains from one sample, sequenced in a study of cytomegalovirus exposure and HLA in healthy donors. Sequencing used immunoSEQ multiplex PCR; TCRdb keeps in-frame clones, though not all of them. In the table there are approximately 270,000 clones, 80% to 90% of which are singletons. The sample taken for sequencing was PBMCs. These receptors were obtained from a woman between 18 and 29 years old in good health and CMV-seronegative.

The chain combines TRBV27 with TRBJ2-7; 7 nucleotides match TRBD1. The CDR3 is made up of 14 amino acids. The V gene end was trimmed by 4 bases and the J gene end by 3 bases; junction bases not matched to a gene: 6. Germline V gene data show CDR1 as MNHEY and CDR2 as SMNVEV (reference sequence). The chain's CDR3 is CASSSRDRDYEQYF. CDR3 DNA: TGTGCCAGCAGTTCCCGGGACAGAGACTACGAGCAGTACTTC.

CDR3 sequence reads: CASSLYGGGTQETQYF. DNA for the CDR3: TGTGCCAGCAGTTTATATGGGGGGGGGACCCAAGAGACCCAGTACTTC. The V gene is TRBV6-5, the J gene TRBJ2-5; 7 bases line up with TRBD2. There are 16 residues in the CDR3. Germline CDR1 MNHEY, CDR2 SVGAGI. The V segment lost 4 bases and the J segment 1 base; nucleotides outside the gene matches: 9.

For the CDR3, the DNA is TGTGCCTGTTTCCGGACAGGGAACACCGGGGAGCTGTTTTTT. This gives the protein CACFRTGNTGELFF. V is TRBV30 and J is TRBJ2-2; 7 bases agree with TRBD1. The CDR3 consists of 14 residues. Germline lookup yields CDR1 GTSNPN and CDR2 SVGIG (reference sequence). V lost 6 bases, J lost 1 base, and 5 bases stayed unmatched.

The chain has TRBV5-1 and TRBJ1-2; 9 bases fit TRBD1. The CDR3 consists of 14 residues. With V trimmed by 2 bases and J by 5 bases, 4 bases remained unmatched. Germline V CDR1 and CDR2: SGHRS, YFSETQ. CDR3: CASSFDRGEYGYTF. The CDR3 DNA reads TGCGCCAGCAGCTTCGACAGGGGGGAGTATGGCTACACCTTC. Combining the CDR3 with reference TRBV5-1 and TRBJ1-2 gives the whole variable domain KAGVTQTPRYLIKTRGQQVTLSCSPISGHRSVSWYQQTPGQGLQFLFEYFSETQRNKGNFPGRFSGRQFSNSRSEMNVSTLELGDSALYLCASSFDRGEYGYTFGSGTRLTVV.

The J gene is TRBJ2-6, the V gene TRBV5-1, with 7 bases aligning to TRBD1. CDR1 and CDR2 from the germline V gene are SGHRS and YFSETQ. CDR3 length: 16 amino acids. V dropped 4 bases and J dropped 4; count of bases not matched to a gene: 8. The CDR3 nucleotides are TGCGCCAGCAGCACAGGACAGGTGTTGGGGGCCAACGTCCTGACTTTC. Protein sequence: CASSTGQVLGANVLTF.

CDR3 DNA sequence: TGTGCCAGCAGCTTATTGCCAAGGGAGTCGGAAAAACTGTTTTTT. Translation: CASSLLPRESEKLFF. V usage is TRBV7-9 and J usage is TRBJ1-4, with D hard to call. V was shortened by 2 bases and J by 8 bases, with 15 bases between the two germline ends. The CDR3 runs to 15 residues. Looked up from germline, CDR1 is SEHNR and CDR2 is FQNEAQ (reference sequence).

This clone was seen once. V and J are TRBV10-3 and TRBJ2-5, with 7 bases lining up with TRBD1. Trimming took 0 bases from V and 3 from J; bases not matched to a gene: 1. From germline, CDR1 is ENHRY and CDR2 SYGVKD. This CDR3 has 14 residues. CDR3 DNA: TGTGCCATCAGTGAGTCGGGGACAGAAGAGACCCAGTACTTC. Encoded protein: CAISESGTEETQYF.

Here the CDR3 DNA reads TGTGCCAGCAGTGTAGTACAAGGGGGTGGCACTGAAGCTTTCTTT. As protein: CASSVVQGGGTEAFF. This chain links TRBV2 with TRBJ1-1; tentatively, D is TRBD1 (6 bases). Germline values: CDR1 SNHLY, CDR2 FYNNEI. The germline V and J ends were trimmed by 4 bases and 4 bases, with 16 bases remaining between them. The CDR3 runs to 15 residues.

This CDR3 is CASSGPGGAMGYTF. CDR3 bases: TGTGCCAGCAGTGGACCAGGGGGCGCGATGGGCTACACCTTC. This rearrangement joins TRBV28 to TRBJ1-2; 8 bases align to TRBD1. The CDR3 runs 14 residues. CDR1 is MDHEN and CDR2 is SYDVKM in the germline V gene. Trimming at V came to 5 bases and at J to 8 bases, leaving 10 bases not matched to a gene.

The chain carries TRBV28 and TRBJ1-5, with 7 bases identical to TRBD1. Unmatched junction bases numbered 12, after V lost 6 bases and J lost 7 bases. This CDR3 comprises 15 residues. CDR1 MDHEN and CDR2 SYDVKM come from the germline V gene. CDR3 sequence: CASSHDRQGHQPQHF. The CDR3 DNA reads as TGTGCCAGCAGCCACGATCGACAGGGTCACCAGCCCCAGCATTTT.

This chain's CDR3 is CASSEVTGVEAFF. DNA for the CDR3: TGTGCCAGCAGTGAAGTCACAGGGGTTGAAGCTTTCTTT. The chain links TRBV2 to TRBJ1-1; 7 bases match TRBD1. CDR1 is SNHLY, CDR2 FYNNEI, per germline. The ends lost 1 base at V and 7 bases at J; junction bases unmatched: 3. The CDR3 covers 13 residues.

V is TRBV2 and J is TRBJ1-2, with 7 bases aligning to TRBD1. The CDR3 extends over 12 amino acids. CDR1 and CDR2 (germline): SNHLY, FYNNEI. The V segment lost 8 bases and the J segment 9 bases; nucleotides outside the gene matches: 9. CDR3 in DNA: TGTGCCAGCGTACCGCAGGGGGAGAGCTACACCTTC. Translated: CASVPQGESYTF.

This chain links TRBV7-9 with TRBJ1-1; 10 bases match TRBD1. Germline V gene data show CDR1 as SEHNR and CDR2 as FQNEAQ (reference sequence). The junction had 8 bases not matched to a gene; V was cut back by 4 bases and J by 3 bases. This CDR3 is 16 amino acids long. The CDR3 is CASSSAPGTGDTEAFF. CDR3 nucleotides: TGTGCCAGCAGCTCGGCCCCCGGGACAGGGGACACTGAAGCTTTCTTT.

The chain has TRBV27 and TRBJ2-2; 12 bases match TRBD2. Per the germline V gene, CDR1 is MNHEY and CDR2 is SMNVEV (reference sequence). The V and J ends lost 4 bases and 7 bases, in that order; junction bases with no gene match: 10. The CDR3 is made up of 17 amino acids. CDR3 amino acids: CASSSALAGGPNGELFF. The CDR3 DNA follows: TGTGCCAGCAGTTCCGCCCTAGCGGGGGGGCCCAACGGGGAGCTGTTTTTT.

The chain couples TRBV28 to TRBJ1-1; D unclear. The CDR3 is 13 amino acids. V lost 5 bases and J lost 0, with 7 bases in between. Germline CDR1 MDHEN, CDR2 SYDVKM. Here the CDR3 reads CASSLTLNTEAFF. The DNA for the CDR3 is TGTGCCAGCAGTCTGACACTGAACACTGAAGCTTTCTTT.

The chain has TRBV19 and TRBJ1-1; D possibly corresponds to TRBD1 (5 bases). CDR1 and CDR2 from the germline V gene are LNHDA and SQIVND (reference sequence). Trimming took off 8 bases at V and 1 base at J, with 11 bases between the two ends. The CDR3 sequence is 13 residues long. This CDR3 reads CASSQAQNTEAFF. The CDR3 nucleotides are TGTGCCAGTTCACAGGCCCAGAACACTGAAGCTTTCTTT.

CDR3 in amino acids: CASSLGGGAYEQYF. Here the CDR3 DNA reads TGTGCCAGCAGCTTAGGCGGGGGCGCCTACGAGCAGTACTTC. The chain has TRBV11-3 and TRBJ2-7, with a possible D match to TRBD2 (7 bases). With 1 base removed from V and 2 bases from J, the gap between germline ends came to 9 bases. In germline, CDR1 is SGHNT, CDR2 YENEEA. This CDR3 contains 14 residues.

The chain is built from TRBV30 and TRBJ2-7, with D perhaps TRBD2 (5 bases). CDR3 length equals 13 residues. The V end was cut by 5 bases, the J end by 4 bases, with 15 bases between. Germline CDR1 is GTSNPN and CDR2 is SVGIG (reference sequence). The CDR3 region is CAWEPPGGYEQYF. In nucleotides, the CDR3 is TGTGCCTGGGAACCCCCTGGCGGGTACGAGCAGTACTTC.

J is TRBJ2-7 and V is TRBV2; 11 bases are a match to TRBD2. With V trimmed by 0 bases and J by 1 base, 8 bases remained unmatched. Germline V gives CDR1 SNHLY, CDR2 FYNNEI. The CDR3 is made up of 18 amino acids. The CDR3 DNA sequence: TGTGCCAGCAGTGAAGCGCCTAGCGGGGGGTCGAAATCCTACGAGCAGTACTTC. Its protein product is CASSEAPSGGSKSYEQYF.

The chain recombines TRBV10-3 with TRBJ2-5; possible D gene TRBD2, 6 bases. The CDR3 runs 16 residues. Per germline, CDR1 ENHRY and CDR2 SYGVKD. The V gene lost 0 bases and the J gene lost 5 bases, with 16 bases spanning the gap. In DNA, the CDR3 is TGTGCCATCAGTGAGTCTAGTAGCGGCGGTTGGGAGACCCAGTACTTC. This encodes CAISESSSGGWETQYF.

This chain uses TRBV27 with TRBJ1-2, with D possibly TRBD1 on 5 matching bases. The V gene's germline CDR1 is MNHEY and CDR2 SMNVEV (reference sequence). The V end was cut by 6 bases, the J end by 2 bases, with 10 bases between. This CDR3 is 13 amino acids long. CDR3 in DNA: TGTGCCAGCAGGTGGGGGAGGAACTATGGCTACACCTTC. This codes for CASRWGRNYGYTF.